According to its frequency, the clone carrying this TCR beta chain is medium-sized (0.01 to 0.1%). As yet, its antigen is unknown. This record comes from a study of T cell clusters in autoimmune cytopenias. Study-wide points: The T cell clusters came from computational analysis alone and lack functional validation.

Multiplex touch-down PCR amplified TRB using TRB-A and TRB-B pools in one tube. TCRdb re-called the multiplex PCR reads; every CDR3 protein appears as one record, without DNA. Recorded here are thousands of distinct CDR3 sequences; the top ten clones represent about 7%. CDR1 is SQVTM, CDR2 ANQGSEA, per germline. There are 17 residues in the CDR3. Each sample's input was 200 to 300 ng genomic DNA, 30,000 to 45,000 genome equivalents. In addition, the sample was reused for a study of T cell repertoires in aging, cancer and after chemotherapy.

Sequencing was performed on peripheral blood. V usage is TRBV29-1 and J usage is TRBJ1-3; TCRdb's D call, TRBD1, is unchecked because there is no DNA. This TCR was recovered from a human donor in good health. CDR3 protein: CSIAGTGALSQGNTIYF.